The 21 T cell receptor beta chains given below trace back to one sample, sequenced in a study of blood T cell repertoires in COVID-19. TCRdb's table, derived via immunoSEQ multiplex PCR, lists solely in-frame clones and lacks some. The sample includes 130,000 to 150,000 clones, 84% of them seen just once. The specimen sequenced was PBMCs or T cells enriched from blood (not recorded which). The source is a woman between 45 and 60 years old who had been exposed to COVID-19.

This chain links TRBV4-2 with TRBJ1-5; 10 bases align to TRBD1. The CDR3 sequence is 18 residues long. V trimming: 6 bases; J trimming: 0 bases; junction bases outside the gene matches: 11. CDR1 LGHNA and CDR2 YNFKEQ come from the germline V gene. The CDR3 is CASRAGTGASNSNQPQHF. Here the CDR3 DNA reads TGTGCCAGCAGAGCAGGGACAGGGGCGAGTAATAGCAATCAGCCCCAGCATTTT.

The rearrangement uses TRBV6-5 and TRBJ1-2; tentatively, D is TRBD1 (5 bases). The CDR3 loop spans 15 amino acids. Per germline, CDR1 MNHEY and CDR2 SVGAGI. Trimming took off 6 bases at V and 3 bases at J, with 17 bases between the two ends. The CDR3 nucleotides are TGTGCCAGCAGGTTGTCGAATGCGGGGGACTATGGCTACACCTTC. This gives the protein CASRLSNAGDYGYTF.

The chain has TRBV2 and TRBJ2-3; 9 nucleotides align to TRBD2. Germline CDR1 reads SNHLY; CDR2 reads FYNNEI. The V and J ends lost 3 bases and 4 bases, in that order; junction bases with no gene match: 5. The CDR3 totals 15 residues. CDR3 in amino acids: CASSESGRWADTQYF. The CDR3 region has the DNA TGTGCCAGCAGTGAGAGCGGGAGGTGGGCAGATACGCAGTATTTT. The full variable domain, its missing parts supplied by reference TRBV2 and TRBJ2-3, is EPEVTQTPSHQVTQMGQEVILRCVPISNHLYFYWYRQILGQKVEFLVSFYNNEISEKSEIFDDQFSVERPDGSNFTLKIRSTKLEDSAMYFCASSESGRWADTQYFGPGTRLTVL.

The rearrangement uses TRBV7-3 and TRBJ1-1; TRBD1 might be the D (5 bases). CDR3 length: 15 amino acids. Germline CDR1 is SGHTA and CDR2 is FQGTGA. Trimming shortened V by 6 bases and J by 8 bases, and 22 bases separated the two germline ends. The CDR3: CASRQRPGPVEEAFF. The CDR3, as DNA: TGTGCCAGCAGACAAAGACCAGGGCCTGTCGAGGAAGCTTTCTTT.

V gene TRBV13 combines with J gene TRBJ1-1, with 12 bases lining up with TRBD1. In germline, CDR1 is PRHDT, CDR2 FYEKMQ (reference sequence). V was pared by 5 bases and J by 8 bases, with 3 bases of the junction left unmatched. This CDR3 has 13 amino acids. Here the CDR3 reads CASSRGTGGEAFF. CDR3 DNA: TGTGCCAGCAGCAGAGGGACAGGGGGCGAAGCTTTCTTT. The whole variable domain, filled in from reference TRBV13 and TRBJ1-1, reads AAGVIQSPRHLIKEKRETATLKCYPIPRHDTVYWYQQGPGQDPQFLISFYEKMQSDKGSIPDRFSAQQFSDYHSELNMSSLELGDSALYFCASSRGTGGEAFFGQGTRLTVV.

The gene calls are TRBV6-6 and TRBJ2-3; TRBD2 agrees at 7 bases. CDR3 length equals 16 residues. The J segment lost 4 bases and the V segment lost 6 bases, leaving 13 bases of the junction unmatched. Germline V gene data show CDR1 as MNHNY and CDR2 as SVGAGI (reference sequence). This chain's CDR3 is CASRERAGFASDTQYF. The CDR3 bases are TGTGCCAGCAGGGAGAGAGCGGGATTTGCCTCAGATACGCAGTATTTT.

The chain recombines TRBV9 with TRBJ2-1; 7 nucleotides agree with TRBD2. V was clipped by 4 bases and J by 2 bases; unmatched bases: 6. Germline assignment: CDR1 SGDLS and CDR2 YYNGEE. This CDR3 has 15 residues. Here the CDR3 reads CASSQGLGAYNEQFF. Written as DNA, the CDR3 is TGTGCCAGCAGCCAAGGACTAGGCGCCTACAATGAGCAGTTCTTC.

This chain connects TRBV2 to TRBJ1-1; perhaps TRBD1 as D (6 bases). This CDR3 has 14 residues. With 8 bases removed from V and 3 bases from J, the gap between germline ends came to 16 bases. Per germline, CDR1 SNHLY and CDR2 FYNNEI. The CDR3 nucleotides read TGTGCCAGCGGGGGGGCAGTAGCGGACACTGAAGCTTTCTTT. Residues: CASGGAVADTEAFF.

As DNA, the CDR3 is TGTGCCAGCAGCCCCTCAGGGGCCGGAAACACCATATATTTT. Protein sequence: CASSPSGAGNTIYF. The gene calls are TRBV14 and TRBJ1-3; a weak D match, TRBD1 (6 bases). The length of the CDR3 is 14 residues. Germline V gene data show CDR1 as SGHDN and CDR2 as FVKESK. V dropped 4 bases and J dropped 4 bases, with 11 bases sitting between them.

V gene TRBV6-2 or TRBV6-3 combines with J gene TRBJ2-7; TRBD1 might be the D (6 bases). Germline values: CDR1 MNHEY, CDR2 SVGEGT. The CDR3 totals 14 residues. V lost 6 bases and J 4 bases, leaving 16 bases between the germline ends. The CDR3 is CASSTTRTAYEQYF. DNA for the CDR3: TGTGCCAGCAGCACTACTCGGACAGCTTACGAGCAGTACTTC.

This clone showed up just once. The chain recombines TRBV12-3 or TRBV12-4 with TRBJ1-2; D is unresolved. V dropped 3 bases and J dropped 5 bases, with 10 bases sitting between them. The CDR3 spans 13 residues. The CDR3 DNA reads TGTGCCAGCAGTTTCAACAGCTTTTATGGCTACACCTTC. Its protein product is CASSFNSFYGYTF.

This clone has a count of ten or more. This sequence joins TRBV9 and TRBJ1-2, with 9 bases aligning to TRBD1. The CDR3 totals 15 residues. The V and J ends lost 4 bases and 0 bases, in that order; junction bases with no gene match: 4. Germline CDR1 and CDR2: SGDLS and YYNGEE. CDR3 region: CASSTNRGPNYGYTF. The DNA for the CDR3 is TGTGCCAGCAGCACCAACAGGGGGCCTAACTATGGCTACACCTTC.

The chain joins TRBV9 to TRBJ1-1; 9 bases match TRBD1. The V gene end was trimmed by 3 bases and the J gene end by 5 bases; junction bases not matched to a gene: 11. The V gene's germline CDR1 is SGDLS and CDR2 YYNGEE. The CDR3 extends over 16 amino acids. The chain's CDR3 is CASSGTGGGLSTEAFF. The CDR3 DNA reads TGTGCCAGCAGCGGCACAGGGGGCGGTTTGTCGACTGAAGCTTTCTTT.

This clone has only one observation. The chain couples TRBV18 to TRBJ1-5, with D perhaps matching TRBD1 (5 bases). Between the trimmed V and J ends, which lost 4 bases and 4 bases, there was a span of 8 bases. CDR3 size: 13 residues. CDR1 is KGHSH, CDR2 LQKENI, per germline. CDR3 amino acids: CASSRDSNQPQHF. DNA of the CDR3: TGTGCCAGCTCACGAGACAGTAATCAGCCCCAGCATTTT. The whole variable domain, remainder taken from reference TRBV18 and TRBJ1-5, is NAGVMQNPRHLVRRRGQEARLRCSPMKGHSHVYWYRQLPEEGLKFMVYLQKENIIDESGMPKERFSAEFPKEGPSILRIQQVVRGDSAAYFCASSRDSNQPQHFGDGTRLSIL.

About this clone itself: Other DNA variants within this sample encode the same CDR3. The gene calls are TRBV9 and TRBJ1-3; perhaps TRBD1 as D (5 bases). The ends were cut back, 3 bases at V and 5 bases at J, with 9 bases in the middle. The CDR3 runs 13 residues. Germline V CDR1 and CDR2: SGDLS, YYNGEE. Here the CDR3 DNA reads TGTGCCAGCAGCGGGCAGGGTAGAAACACCATATATTTT. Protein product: CASSGQGRNTIYF.

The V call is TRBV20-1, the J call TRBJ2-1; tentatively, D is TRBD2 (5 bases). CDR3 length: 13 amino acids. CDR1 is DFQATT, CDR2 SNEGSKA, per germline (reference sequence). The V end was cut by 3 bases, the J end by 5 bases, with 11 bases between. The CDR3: CSASEGLDNEQFF. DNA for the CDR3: TGCAGTGCTAGTGAGGGCCTCGACAATGAGCAGTTCTTC.

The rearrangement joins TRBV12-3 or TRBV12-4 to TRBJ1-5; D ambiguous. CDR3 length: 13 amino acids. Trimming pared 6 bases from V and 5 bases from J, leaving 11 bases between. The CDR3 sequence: CASSVAGYQPQHF. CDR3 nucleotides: TGTGCCAGCAGCGTTGCGGGGTATCAGCCCCAGCATTTT.

The CDR3, as DNA: TGTGCCAGCAGTTACTCGTCTATAGCCAAAAACATTCAGTACTTC. It specifies CASSYSSIAKNIQYF. The chain recombines TRBV6-2 or TRBV6-3 with TRBJ2-4; unclear D gene. Between the trimmed V and J ends, which lost 0 bases and 0 bases, there was a span of 6 bases. This CDR3 contains 15 residues. CDR1 MNHEY and CDR2 SVGEGT come from the germline V gene.

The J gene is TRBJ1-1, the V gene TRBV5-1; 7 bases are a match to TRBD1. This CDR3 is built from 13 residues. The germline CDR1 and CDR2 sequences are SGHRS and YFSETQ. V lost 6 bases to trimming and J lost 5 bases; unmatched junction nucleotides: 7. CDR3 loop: CASTEGARTEAFF. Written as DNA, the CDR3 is TGCGCCAGCACCGAGGGGGCTAGGACTGAAGCTTTCTTT.

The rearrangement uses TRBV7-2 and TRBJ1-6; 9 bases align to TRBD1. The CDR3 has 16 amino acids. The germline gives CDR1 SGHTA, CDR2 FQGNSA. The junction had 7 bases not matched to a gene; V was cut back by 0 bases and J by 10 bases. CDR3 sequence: CASSLAAQGASSPLHF. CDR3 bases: TGTGCCAGCAGCTTAGCGGCACAGGGGGCCTCGTCACCCCTCCACTTT.

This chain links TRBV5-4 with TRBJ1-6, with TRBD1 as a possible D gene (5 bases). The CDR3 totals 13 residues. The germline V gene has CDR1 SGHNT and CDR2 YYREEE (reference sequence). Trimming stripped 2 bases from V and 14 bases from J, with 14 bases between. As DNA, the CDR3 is TGTGCCAGCAGCTTTCAGGGTGGTTTTACCCTCCACTTT. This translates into CASSFQGGFTLHF.